This is a list of T cell receptor beta chains from one sample in a study of cytomegalovirus exposure and HLA in healthy donors. The repertoire was sequenced with immunoSEQ multiplex PCR; TCRdb's copy has only in-frame clones and lacks some. Among 150,000 or so clones listed, over 60% were seen once. The sequencing input was PBMCs. These receptors all stem from a male donor in good health and CMV-seronegative. Both conserved end residues are part of each CDR3. The D gene is left open where the match is weak. The size field is filled for only some rows; it gives once, few, many or a size class.

V: TRBV7-2; J: TRBJ1-6; D: .; size: .; CDR3: CASSLGGWGGRGSPLHF; DNA: TGTGCCAGCAGCTTAGGGGGATGGGGGGGGCGAGGTTCACCCCTCCACTTT
V: TRBV6-1; J: TRBJ1-6; D: .; size: .; CDR3: CASSGAGDNSPLHF; DNA: TGTGCCAGCAGTGGGGCAGGGGATAATTCACCCCTCCACTTT
V: TRBV7-2; J: TRBJ1-5; D: TRBD1; size: .; CDR3: CASSSGQGFNQPQHF; DNA: TGTGCCAGCAGCTCGGGACAGGGCTTCAATCAGCCCCAGCATTTT
V: TRBV5-6; J: TRBJ2-4; D: .; size: .; CDR3: CASSLFGGETQYF; DNA: TGTGCCAGCAGCTTGTTCGGCGGGGAAACTCAGTACTTC
V: TRBV19; J: TRBJ1-5; D: TRBD1; size: .; CDR3: CASSPSRQGYQPQHF; DNA: TGTGCCAGTAGTCCCTCTCGACAGGGCTATCAGCCCCAGCATTTT
V: TRBV30; J: TRBJ1-2; D: TRBD1; size: .; CDR3: CAWQRQGGYTF; DNA: TGTGCCTGGCAAAGACAGGGTGGCTACACCTTC
V: TRBV28; J: TRBJ2-7; D: TRBD2; size: .; CDR3: CASSPGLAVPEQYF; DNA: TGTGCCAGCAGTCCCGGACTAGCGGTGCCCGAGCAGTACTTC
V: TRBV28; J: TRBJ2-5; D: .; size: .; CDR3: CASSWSGETQYF; DNA: TGTGCCAGCAGTTGGTCAGGGGAGACCCAGTACTTC
V: TRBV27; J: TRBJ1-6; D: .; size: .; CDR3: CASSGGLRSINSPLHF; DNA: TGTGCCAGCAGTGGGGGCTTAAGGTCGATTAATTCACCCCTCCACTTT
V: TRBV13; J: TRBJ1-2; D: .; size: .; CDR3: CASSHPGVGGYTF; DNA: TGTGCCAGCAGCCATCCGGGGGTTGGTGGCTACACCTTC
V: TRBV18; J: TRBJ1-1; D: .; size: few; CDR3: CASDRGNTEAFF; DNA: TGTGCCAGCGATAGGGGGAACACTGAAGCTTTCTTT
V: TRBV15; J: TRBJ2-5; D: TRBD1; size: .; CDR3: CATSRDLGDRGRETQYF; DNA: TGTGCCACCAGCAGAGATTTAGGGGACAGGGGGCGAGAGACCCAGTACTTC
V: TRBV6-5; J: TRBJ2-7; D: TRBD2; size: .; CDR3: CASSYYSGGSYEQYF; DNA: TGTGCCAGCAGTTACTATAGCGGGGGCTCCTACGAGCAGTACTTC
V: TRBV7-2; J: TRBJ2-3; D: TRBD2; size: .; CDR3: CASSLEARTSGGGTDTQYF; DNA: TGTGCCAGCAGCTTAGAGGCGCGGACTAGCGGGGGAGGGACAGATACGCAGTATTTT
V: TRBV18; J: TRBJ1-1; D: TRBD1; size: few; CDR3: CASSMWTGGETEAFF; DNA: TGTGCCAGCTCAATGTGGACAGGGGGAGAGACTGAAGCTTTCTTT
V: TRBV18; J: TRBJ2-7; D: TRBD1; size: .; CDR3: CASSPNRDRVTYEQYF; DNA: TGTGCCAGCTCACCAAACCGGGACAGGGTCACCTACGAGCAGTACTTC
V: TRBV2; J: TRBJ2-3; D: .; size: .; CDR3: CASSPRQGTDTQYF; DNA: TGTGCCAGCAGTCCTAGACAGGGCACAGATACGCAGTATTTT
V: TRBV6-5; J: TRBJ1-5; D: .; size: .; CDR3: CASSYLPGGDQPQHF; DNA: TGTGCCAGCAGTTACCTGCCCGGGGGTGATCAGCCCCAGCATTTT
V: TRBV6-5; J: TRBJ1-2; D: TRBD1; size: .; CDR3: CASSYPGTVGYTF; DNA: TGTGCCAGCAGTTACCCCGGGACAGTTGGCTACACCTTC
V: TRBV19; J: TRBJ2-7; D: TRBD1; size: once; CDR3: CASSIDRDRRSYEQYF; DNA: TGTGCCAGTAGTATAGATCGGGACAGGCGGTCCTACGAGCAGTACTTC
V: TRBV19; J: TRBJ2-7; D: TRBD2; size: few; CDR3: CASSTVAGFSYEQYF; DNA: TGTGCCAGTAGTACCGTAGCGGGATTCTCCTACGAGCAGTACTTC
V: TRBV19; J: TRBJ2-2; D: TRBD1; size: once; CDR3: CASTRTGGNTGELFF; DNA: TGTGCCAGTACGCGGACAGGGGGGAACACCGGGGAGCTGTTTTTT
V: TRBV19; J: TRBJ2-4; D: .; size: .; CDR3: CASSLHSAAAKNIQYF; DNA: TGTGCCAGTAGTCTTCACTCGGCGGCGGCCAAAAACATTCAGTACTTC
V: TRBV5-1; J: TRBJ2-7; D: .; size: .; CDR3: CASSGKGAYEQYF; DNA: TGCGCCAGCAGCGGAAAAGGGGCCTACGAGCAGTACTTC
V: TRBV19; J: TRBJ2-5; D: .; size: .; CDR3: CASSLRGNGETQYF; DNA: TGTGCCAGTAGTCTTAGGGGGAACGGAGAGACCCAGTACTTC
V: TRBV29-1; J: TRBJ1-2; D: .; size: .; CDR3: CSVGSTGTNYGYTF; DNA: TGCAGCGTTGGGTCTACAGGGACCAACTATGGCTACACCTTC
V: TRBV7-9; J: TRBJ1-1; D: .; size: .; CDR3: CASSRDTLATEAFF; DNA: TGTGCCAGCAGCCGGGACACCTTGGCCACTGAAGCTTTCTTT
V: TRBV19; J: TRBJ1-1; D: .; size: .; CDR3: CASGRGYTEAFF; DNA: TGTGCCAGTGGCCGGGGGTACACTGAAGCTTTCTTT
V: TRBV6-4; J: TRBJ1-4; D: .; size: few; CDR3: CASSEGAGDNEKLFF; DNA: TGTGCCAGCAGTGAAGGGGCAGGCGATAATGAAAAACTGTTTTTT
V: TRBV2; J: TRBJ2-5; D: .; size: .; CDR3: CASSATRETQYF; DNA: TGTGCCAGCAGCGCTACTAGGGAGACCCAGTACTTC
V: TRBV28; J: TRBJ1-5; D: .; size: .; CDR3: CASRGLRSTGNQPQHF; DNA: TGTGCCAGCAGGGGTCTGAGGTCAACGGGCAATCAGCCCCAGCATTTT
V: TRBV25-1; J: TRBJ2-2; D: TRBD1; size: .; CDR3: CASRATGSTGELFF; DNA: TGTGCCAGCAGAGCGACAGGGTCGACCGGGGAGCTGTTTTTT
V: TRBV28; J: TRBJ1-5; D: .; size: .; CDR3: CASSFGHGAGQPQHF; DNA: TGTGCCAGCAGTTTTGGACACGGAGCGGGTCAGCCCCAGCATTTT
V: TRBV6-1; J: TRBJ2-7; D: TRBD1; size: .; CDR3: CASSDRDSSYEQYF; DNA: TGTGCCAGCAGTGATAGGGACAGCTCCTACGAGCAGTACTTC
V: TRBV4-1; J: TRBJ1-5; D: .; size: once; CDR3: CASSQATYSNQPQHF; DNA: TGCGCCAGCAGCCAAGCGACTTATAGCAATCAGCCCCAGCATTTT
V: TRBV7-2; J: TRBJ2-1; D: TRBD2; size: once; CDR3: CASSFSREDEQFF; DNA: TGTGCCAGCAGCTTTTCGCGGGAGGATGAGCAGTTCTTC
V: TRBV27; J: TRBJ1-2; D: .; size: .; CDR3: CASSSGQTFPYGYTF; DNA: TGTGCCAGCAGTTCCGGACAGACCTTTCCCTATGGCTACACCTTC
V: TRBV4-2; J: TRBJ2-5; D: TRBD1; size: .; CDR3: CASSLQGAETQETQYF; DNA: TGTGCCAGCAGCCTGCAGGGGGCAGAGACCCAAGAGACCCAGTACTTC
V: TRBV19; J: TRBJ2-1; D: .; size: .; CDR3: CASSDSPVLGQFF; DNA: TGTGCCAGTAGTGATTCCCCTGTTCTCGGGCAGTTCTTC
V: TRBV7-2; J: TRBJ2-1; D: TRBD2; size: .; CDR3: CASSPGLAGGGEQFF; DNA: TGTGCCAGCAGCCCTGGACTAGCGGGGGGGGGTGAGCAGTTCTTC
V: TRBV27; J: TRBJ1-3; D: .; size: once; CDR3: CASSSGNTIYF; DNA: TGTGCCAGCAGCTCGGGAAACACCATATATTTT
V: TRBV27; J: TRBJ2-7; D: .; size: .; CDR3: CASSLRGKRDEQYF; DNA: TGTGCCAGCAGTTTGCGGGGAAAGAGGGACGAGCAGTACTTC
V: TRBV28; J: TRBJ2-4; D: .; size: .; CDR3: CASREETENIQYF; DNA: TGTGCCAGCAGAGAAGAGACAGAAAACATTCAGTACTTC
V: TRBV6-5; J: TRBJ1-6; D: .; size: .; CDR3: CASSYSMAKLSSPLHF; DNA: TGTGCCAGCAGTTACTCGATGGCAAAGTTGTCTTCACCCCTCCACTTT
V: TRBV5-1; J: TRBJ2-6; D: TRBD1; size: .; CDR3: CASSARTGAGANVLTF; DNA: TGCGCCAGCAGCGCTAGAACAGGGGCTGGGGCCAACGTCCTGACTTTC
V: TRBV18; J: TRBJ1-5; D: TRBD1; size: .; CDR3: CASSPRTGGEISNQPQHF; DNA: TGTGCCAGCTCACCACGGACAGGGGGAGAGATCAGCAATCAGCCCCAGCATTTT